The rows below give T cell receptor beta chains drawn from one sample of a study of shared clonotypes between healthy human individuals. Profiled with immunoSEQ multiplex PCR; TCRdb holds only in-frame clones, not every one. The table records under 1 million clones, 90% to 97% of them present only once. The sample was naive CD8+ T cells sorted from blood. The source of these receptors is a man aged 25 to 45 in good health. CDR3s include the opening cysteine and the closing phenylalanine or tryptophan. D genes are given only for firm matches. Expanded clones get a size class; other rows say once, few or many, or leave the size out.

j_call | d_call | v_call | clone_size | cdr3_nt | cdr3_aa
TRBJ1-2 | NA | TRBV7-9 | NA | TGTGCCAGCAGCCCCCGGCCTACCTCGGATGGCTACACCTTC | CASSPRPTSDGYTF
TRBJ2-2 | NA | TRBV11-2 | NA | TGTGCCAGCAGCTTAGCAGCTTGGGACGGGGACACCGGGGAGCTGTTTTTT | CASSLAAWDGDTGELFF
TRBJ1-5 | TRBD1 | TRBV6-5 | NA | TGTGCCAGCAGCCCTGGACAGGGGGGTGGACAGCCCCAGCATTTT | CASSPGQGGGQPQHF
TRBJ2-1 | NA | TRBV25-1 | NA | TGTGCCAGCAGTGAATCCAGGAATGAGCAGTTCTTC | CASSESRNEQFF
TRBJ2-1 | TRBD2 | TRBV29-1 | NA | TGCAGCGTACGAGGGGCTAGCGGGAGGGACAATGAGCAGTTCTTC | CSVRGASGRDNEQFF
TRBJ2-1 | TRBD2 | TRBV29-1 | once | TGCAGCGTTGATTATTGGGAGGGAAGCTCCTACAATGAGCAGTTCTTC | CSVDYWEGSSYNEQFF
TRBJ2-1 | TRBD2 | TRBV11-2 | NA | TGTGCCAGCAGCTTAGTAGCGGGAGGGTTCGATGAGCAGTTCTTC | CASSLVAGGFDEQFF
TRBJ2-1 | NA | TRBV27 | NA | TGTGCCAGCGGAATTAGTCGGACCCTAGAGCAGTTCTTC | CASGISRTLEQFF
TRBJ2-7 | NA | TRBV7-2 | NA | TGTGCCAGCGCGGAGGGATCGACCTACGAGCAGTACTTC | CASAEGSTYEQYF
TRBJ1-2 | NA | TRBV30 | NA | TGTGCCTGGAGTGTGTCGGGGAACAATGGCTACACCTTC | CAWSVSGNNGYTF
TRBJ2-7 | NA | TRBV6-5 | NA | TGTGCCAGCAGTACCCCGGGTGGCGAGCAGTACTTC | CASSTPGGEQYF
TRBJ2-1 | NA | TRBV27 | NA | TGTGCCAGCAGTTATATGCCTAAGCGGCCACACCTCGATGAGCAGTTCTTC | CASSYMPKRPHLDEQFF
TRBJ2-3 | TRBD2 | TRBV9 | NA | TGTGCCAGCACGCGTGGGGATTACCCTGGACTAGCGGGACTCACAGATACGCAGTATTTT | CASTRGDYPGLAGLTDTQYF
TRBJ2-7 | NA | TRBV29-1 | once | TGCAGCGTTGGGGAGGCCATTTCCTACGAGCAGTACTTC | CSVGEAISYEQYF
TRBJ2-1 | TRBD2 | TRBV16 | NA | TGTGCCAGCAGCCCGACGACTCGGCGGGAGGGTAACAATGAGCAGTTCTTC | CASSPTTRREGNNEQFF
TRBJ2-1 | TRBD2 | TRBV27 | NA | TGTGCCAGCAGTTTAGGACTAGCGGGAGCCTACAATGAGCAGTTCTTC | CASSLGLAGAYNEQFF
TRBJ2-2 | NA | TRBV7-8 | NA | TGTGCCAGCAGCTTTTCACCGAACACCGGGGAGCTGTTTTTT | CASSFSPNTGELFF
TRBJ1-2 | NA | TRBV2 | NA | TGTGCCAGCAACGGAGCGCTCTATGGCTACACCTTC | CASNGALYGYTF
TRBJ2-7 | NA | TRBV2 | NA | TGTGCCAGCAGTTTGACCTACGAGCAGTACTTC | CASSLTYEQYF
TRBJ2-3 | NA | TRBV9 | NA | TGTGCCAGCAGCTGGGGTGGAGATACGCAGTATTTT | CASSWGGDTQYF
TRBJ2-1 | TRBD2 | TRBV19 | NA | TGTGCCAGTAGTCGATCCCCCGGACTAGCGGGAGTGGGTGAGCAGTTCTTC | CASSRSPGLAGVGEQFF
TRBJ2-3 | TRBD1 | TRBV5-6 | NA | TGTGCCAGCACCAAGCAGGGGACAGGGGCAGATACGCAGTATTTT | CASTKQGTGADTQYF
TRBJ2-7 | NA | TRBV7-9 | once | TGTGCCAGCAGCTTAGCCCGGGGTAGCCCCTACGAGCAGTACTTC | CASSLARGSPYEQYF
TRBJ2-7 | TRBD1 | TRBV29-1 | NA | TGCAGCGTGACTCCGACCGGGACAGAGACCTACGAGCAGTACTTC | CSVTPTGTETYEQYF